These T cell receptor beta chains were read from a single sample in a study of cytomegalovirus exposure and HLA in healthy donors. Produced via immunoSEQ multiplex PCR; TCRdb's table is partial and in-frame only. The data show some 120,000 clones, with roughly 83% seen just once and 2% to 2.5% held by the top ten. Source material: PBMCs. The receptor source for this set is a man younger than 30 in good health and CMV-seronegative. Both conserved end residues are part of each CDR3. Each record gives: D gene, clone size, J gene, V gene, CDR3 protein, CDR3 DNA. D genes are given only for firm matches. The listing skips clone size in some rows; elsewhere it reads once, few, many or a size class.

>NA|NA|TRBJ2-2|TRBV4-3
CASSQEAPGNSWELFF
TGCGCCAGCAGCCAAGAAGCCCCGGGTAATTCCTGGGAGCTGTTTTTT
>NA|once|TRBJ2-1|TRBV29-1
CSGGGGGYNEQFF
TGCAGCGGAGGGGGAGGGGGCTACAATGAGCAGTTCTTC
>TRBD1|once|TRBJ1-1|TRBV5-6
CASSPQGSKMNTEAFF
TGTGCCAGCAGCCCACAGGGGTCAAAAATGAACACTGAAGCTTTCTTT
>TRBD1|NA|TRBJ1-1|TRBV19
CASRDSMNTEAFF
TGTGCCAGTCGGGACAGTATGAACACTGAAGCTTTCTTT
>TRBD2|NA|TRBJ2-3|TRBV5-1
CASSLGSGSTDTQYF
TGCGCCAGCAGCTTGGGTAGCGGGAGCACAGATACGCAGTATTTT
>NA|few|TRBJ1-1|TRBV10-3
CAISGQSNTEAFF
TGTGCCATCAGTGGTCAGTCTAACACTGAAGCTTTCTTT
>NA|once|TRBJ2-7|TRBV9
CASSVSDGTYEQYF
TGTGCCAGCAGCGTTTCGGACGGGACCTACGAGCAGTACTTC
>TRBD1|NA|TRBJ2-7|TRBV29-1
CSVEGQGAGYEQYF
TGCAGCGTTGAAGGGCAGGGGGCTGGGTACGAGCAGTACTTC
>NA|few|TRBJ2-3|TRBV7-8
CASSLGTLTGFGTDTQYF
TGTGCCAGCAGCTTAGGGACGCTCACAGGGTTCGGCACAGATACGCAGTATTTT
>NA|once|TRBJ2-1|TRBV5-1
CASTRLGGFDNEQFF
TGCGCCAGCACCCGCTTGGGAGGTTTCGACAATGAGCAGTTCTTC
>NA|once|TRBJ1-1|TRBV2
CASSVRVGTEAFF
TGTGCCAGCAGTGTGAGGGTAGGCACTGAAGCTTTCTTT
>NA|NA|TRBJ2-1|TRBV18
CASSPPSLARNEQFF
TGTGCCAGCTCACCACCATCGCTAGCCCGGAATGAGCAGTTCTTC
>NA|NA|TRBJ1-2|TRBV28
CASSFSFGYGYTF
TGTGCCAGCAGTTTCTCGTTCGGCTATGGCTACACCTTC
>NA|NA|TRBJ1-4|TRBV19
CASSRNGGEKLFF
TGTGCCAGTAGCCGCAACGGGGGAGAAAAACTGTTTTTT
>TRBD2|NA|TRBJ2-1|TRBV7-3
CASSRGLAAYNEQFF
TGTGCCAGCAGCCGGGGACTAGCAGCCTACAATGAGCAGTTCTTC
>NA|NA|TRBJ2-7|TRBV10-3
CATQTSSRSYEQYF
TGTGCCACACAGACCAGTTCGCGTTCCTACGAGCAGTACTTC
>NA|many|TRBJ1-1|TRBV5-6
CASSLGGQQYTEAFF
TGTGCCAGCAGCTTGGGTGGACAGCAATACACTGAAGCTTTCTTT
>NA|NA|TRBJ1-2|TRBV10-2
CASSDPGEPGYTF
TGCGCCAGCAGTGATCCGGGGGAACCTGGCTACACCTTC
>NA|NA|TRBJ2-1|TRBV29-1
CSVEAGVWYNEQFF
TGCAGCGTTGAAGCAGGGGTATGGTACAATGAGCAGTTCTTC
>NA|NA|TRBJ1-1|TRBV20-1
CSAPGYTEAFF
TGCAGTGCTCCCGGGTACACTGAAGCTTTCTTT
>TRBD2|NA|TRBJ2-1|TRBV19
CASSKAPLAGHNEQFF
TGTGCCAGTAGTAAAGCCCCGCTAGCGGGGCACAATGAGCAGTTCTTC
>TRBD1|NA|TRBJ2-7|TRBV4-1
CASSHTGTGAYEQYF
TGCGCCAGCAGCCACACCGGGACAGGAGCCTACGAGCAGTACTTC
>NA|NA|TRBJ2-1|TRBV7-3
CASSPPGSNEQFF
TGTGCCAGCAGCCCCCCAGGGTCGAATGAGCAGTTCTTC
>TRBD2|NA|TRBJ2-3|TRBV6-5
CASSFGSGRNTDTQYF
TGTGCCAGCAGTTTTGGGAGCGGGAGGAACACAGATACGCAGTATTTT
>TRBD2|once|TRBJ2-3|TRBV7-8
CASSLKAGWDTQYF
TGTGCCAGCAGCTTGAAAGCGGGATGGGATACGCAGTATTTT
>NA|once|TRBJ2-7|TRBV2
CASRGTEQYF
TGTGCCAGCCGTGGGACAGAGCAGTACTTC
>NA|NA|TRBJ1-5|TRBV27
CASSDGGANNQPQHF
TGTGCCAGCAGTGATGGGGGCGCAAACAATCAGCCCCAGCATTTT
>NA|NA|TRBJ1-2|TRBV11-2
CASSTRQDRSGYTF
TGTGCCAGCAGCACCAGACAGGATCGAAGTGGCTACACCTTC
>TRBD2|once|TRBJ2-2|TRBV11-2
CASSLDPRVSGRSGELFF
TGTGCCAGCAGCTTAGATCCCCGAGTTAGCGGGAGGTCCGGGGAGCTGTTTTTT
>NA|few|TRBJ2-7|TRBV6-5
CASSHREGLGEQYF
TGTGCCAGCAGTCACAGGGAGGGTTTGGGCGAGCAGTACTTC
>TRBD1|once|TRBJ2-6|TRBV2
CASRTGYSGANVLTF
TGTGCCAGCAGGACAGGGTACTCTGGGGCCAACGTCCTGACTTTC
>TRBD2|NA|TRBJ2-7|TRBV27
CASSSLGLAGGYEQYF
TGTGCCAGCAGCTCGCTGGGACTAGCGGGAGGATACGAGCAGTACTTC
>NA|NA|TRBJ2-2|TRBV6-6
CASRHYRDHVGELFF
TGTGCCAGCAGACATTACAGGGACCACGTCGGGGAGCTGTTTTTT
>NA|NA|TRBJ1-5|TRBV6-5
CASSYSHGDQPQHF
TGTGCCAGCAGTTACTCTCACGGAGATCAGCCCCAGCATTTT
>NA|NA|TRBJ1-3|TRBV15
CATSRRDSNSGNTIYF
TGTGCCACCAGCAGGAGGGACTCAAACTCTGGAAACACCATATATTTT
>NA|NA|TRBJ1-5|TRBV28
CATRWRVRVYSNQPQHF
TGTGCCACCCGGTGGAGGGTCCGGGTATATAGCAATCAGCCCCAGCATTTT
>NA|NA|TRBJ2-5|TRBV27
CASSPYRDRSETQYF
TGTGCCAGCAGTCCCTACAGGGATCGATCAGAGACCCAGTACTTC
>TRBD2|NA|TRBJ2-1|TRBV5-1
CASRPGTMNEQFF
TGCGCCAGCAGGCCCGGGACTATGAATGAGCAGTTCTTC
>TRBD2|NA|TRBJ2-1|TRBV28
CASSLPLAGDATDYNEQFF
TGTGCCAGCAGTTTACCACTAGCGGGAGATGCGACCGATTACAATGAGCAGTTCTTC
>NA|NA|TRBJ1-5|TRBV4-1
CASSPEQGGQPQHF
TGCGCCAGCAGCCCTGAACAGGGCGGACAGCCCCAGCATTTT
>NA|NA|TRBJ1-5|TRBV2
CASRAGALGQPQHF
TGTGCCAGCAGGGCGGGGGCTTTGGGTCAGCCCCAGCATTTT
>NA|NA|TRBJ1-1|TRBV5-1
CASSLAFNRANTEAFF
TGCGCCAGCAGCTTGGCCTTTAACAGGGCGAACACTGAAGCTTTCTTT
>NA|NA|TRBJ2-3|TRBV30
CAWSGGGLDTQYF
TGTGCCTGGAGTGGCGGGGGCCTGGATACGCAGTATTTT
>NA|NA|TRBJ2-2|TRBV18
CASSPLALGWSNTGELFF
TGTGCCAGCTCACCACTAGCCCTCGGGTGGTCCAACACCGGGGAGCTGTTTTTT
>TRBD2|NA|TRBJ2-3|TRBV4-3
CASSQDLAGEDTQYF
TGCGCCAGCAGCCAAGATTTAGCGGGAGAAGATACGCAGTATTTT
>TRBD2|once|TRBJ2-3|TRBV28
CASSYPLAGVVDTQYF
TGTGCCAGCAGTTACCCTCTAGCGGGAGTGGTAGATACGCAGTATTTT
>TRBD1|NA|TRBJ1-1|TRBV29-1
CSVSQGRTEAFF
TGCAGCGTTTCACAGGGGAGGACTGAAGCTTTCTTT
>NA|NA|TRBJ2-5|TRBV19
CASRQGYQETQYF
TGTGCCAGTAGACAGGGTTACCAAGAGACCCAGTACTTC
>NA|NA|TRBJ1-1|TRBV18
CASSLFRGENTEAFF
TGTGCCAGCTCACTTTTCAGGGGTGAGAACACTGAAGCTTTCTTT
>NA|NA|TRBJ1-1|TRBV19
CASSDRGMGTEAFF
TGTGCCAGTAGTGACCGGGGGATGGGCACTGAAGCTTTCTTT
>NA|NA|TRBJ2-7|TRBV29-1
CSVVGGPWVQYF
TGCAGCGTTGTCGGAGGGCCGTGGGTGCAGTACTTC
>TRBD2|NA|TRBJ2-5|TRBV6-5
CASSYQAGVETQYF
TGTGCCAGCAGTTATCAAGCGGGAGTAGAGACCCAGTACTTC
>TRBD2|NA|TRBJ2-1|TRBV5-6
CASSLWLAGDEQFF
TGTGCCAGCAGCTTGTGGCTAGCGGGAGATGAGCAGTTCTTC
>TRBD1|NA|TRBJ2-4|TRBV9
CASSPGTGVNIQYF
TGTGCCAGCTCTCCCGGGACAGGGGTCAACATTCAGTACTTC
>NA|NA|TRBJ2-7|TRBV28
CASSLHGSGSYEQYF
TGTGCCAGCAGTTTGCACGGGAGTGGCTCCTACGAGCAGTACTTC
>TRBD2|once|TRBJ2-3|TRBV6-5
CASTARGRDTQYF
TGTGCCAGCACCGCGCGGGGGAGAGATACGCAGTATTTT
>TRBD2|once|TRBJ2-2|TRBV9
CASSVGGAGELFF
TGTGCCAGCAGCGTCGGGGGGGCCGGGGAGCTGTTTTTT
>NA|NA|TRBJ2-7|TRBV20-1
CSALTYEQYF
TGCAGTGCTCTAACCTACGAGCAGTACTTC
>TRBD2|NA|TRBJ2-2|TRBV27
CASRQREGGTGELFF
TGTGCCAGCAGGCAGCGGGAGGGCGGGACCGGGGAGCTGTTTTTT